This TCR beta chain was identified during a study of blood T cell repertoires in COVID-19. Study details: Italy, Spain and the United States were the sources of the convalescent and acute COVID-19 samples. T cells, B-cell-depleted T cells, or PBMCs provided the cDNA or gDNA that served as material.

Measured with immunoSEQ multiplex PCR; TCRdb has only the in-frame clones, and not every one. The sample lists approximately 270,000 clones, roughly nine tenths seen once, with roughly 3% in the top ten. V trimming: 0 bases; J trimming: 1 base; junction bases outside the gene matches: 1. The CDR3 runs to 17 residues. Germline-derived CDR1 and CDR2 are LNHNV and YYDKDF (reference sequence). The sample comprised peripheral blood. The chain links TRBV15 to TRBJ2-5; TRBD2 aligns across 14 bases. The clonotype was recovered from a man aged 18-30 years with active or convalescent COVID-19. The CDR3 coding sequence is TGTGCCACCAGCAGAGAGGGACTAGCGGGGGTCCAAGAGACCCAGTACTTC. This gives the protein CATSREGLAGVQETQYF.